This T cell receptor beta chain was identified in a study of blood T cell repertoires in COVID-19. V was pared by 1 base and J by 0 bases, with 7 bases between. This CDR3 comprises 15 residues. CDR1 is SGHTA, CDR2 FQGNSA, per germline. Profiled with immunoSEQ multiplex PCR; TCRdb holds only in-frame clones, not every one. The sample shows some 130,000 clones, around 80% of them seen only once. Sequencing input: peripheral blood. The chain joins TRBV7-2 to TRBJ1-3; D call uncertain. The clonotype comes from a man aged 60 to 75 with acute or convalescent COVID-19. The CDR3, as DNA: TGTGCCAGCAGCTTAGTGCCGGGCTCTGGAAACACCATATATTTT. This gives the protein CASSLVPGSGNTIYF.